This T cell receptor beta chain originates from a study of CD4 T cells in relation to SARS-CoV-2 and coronaviruses. The overall study: Patient ages ranged from 21 to 72, median 38.

Naive or memory CD4+ cells were cultured 1:1 with T cell-depleted PBMCs plus CEF. CEF-cultured naive and memory CD4+ T cell DNA got survey-level sequencing. TCRdb's table, derived via immunoSEQ multiplex PCR, lists solely in-frame clones and lacks some. The table has around 30,000 clones, roughly 76% seen once. To note about this clone: The antigen remains unidentified.

This CDR3 is 14 amino acids long. The V end lost 2 bases, the J end lost 0 bases, and 6 bases lay between the germline ends. CDR1 SGHTA and CDR2 FQGTGA come from the germline V gene. Specimen: memory CD4+ T cells from PBMCs, cultured in vitro. V gene TRBV7-3 combines with J gene TRBJ2-3; no reliable D call. The clonotype originates from an adult with COVID-19. CDR3 sequence: CASSLEASTDTQYF. CDR3 nucleotides: TGTGCCAGCAGCTTAGAGGCTAGCACAGATACGCAGTATTTT.